This entry lists 10 T cell receptor beta chains sequenced from one sample in a study of T cells in Graves' hyperthyroidism and ophthalmopathy. Amplification of TCR beta CDR3 regions was performed using RNA transcripts as template. The HTBI set primed first-round TCR CDR3 RT-PCR. TCRdb used MiXCR to reprocess the multiplex PCR reads, holding one entry per CDR3 protein. The profile covers 700,000 to 950,000 distinct CDR3 sequences, with 35% appearing a single time and roughly 31% taken by the ten largest. The sequenced material came from blood. The receptors originated from a woman aged 40 to 50 with Graves' hyperthyroidism.

The chain couples TRBV6-6 to TRBJ1-2; D is unresolved. CDR1 and CDR2 from the germline V gene are MNHNY and SVGAGI (reference sequence). This CDR3 comprises 13 residues. V was clipped by 2 bases and J by 6 bases, with 10 bases between them. The CDR3 coding sequence is TGTGCCAGCAGTTACATCTCCGGGGATGGCTACACCTTC. Amino acid sequence: CASSYISGDGYTF.

The chain recombines TRBV6-6 with TRBJ1-1, with TRBD1 matching 12 bases. Germline assignment: CDR1 MNHNY and CDR2 SVGAGI (reference sequence). CDR3 length equals 17 residues. J gave up 4 bases and V 5 bases, and 11 bases lay outside the gene matches. The CDR3 coding sequence is TGTGCCAGCAGTCCCGGGACAGGGGGCTTTTTGCGCACTGAAGCTTTCTTT. Protein product: CASSPGTGGFLRTEAFF.

V is TRBV7-2 and J is TRBJ1-1; D is unclear. V was clipped by 3 bases and J by 11 bases, with 10 bases between them. The CDR3 sequence is 11 residues long. CDR1 is SGHTA, CDR2 FQGNSA, per germline. The CDR3 DNA reads as TGTGCCAGCAGCTTGGGCAGCGCCGCTTTCTTT. Translation gives CASSLGSAAFF.

The sample holds a few counts of this clonotype. The V call is TRBV7-9, the J call TRBJ2-7, with D perhaps matching TRBD2 (6 bases). The J call may be wrong; the DNA end is better matched by TRBJ2-1. Germline V lookup: CDR1 SEHNR, CDR2 FQNEAQ (reference sequence). The CDR3 runs to 17 residues. The CDR3: CASSLETRVGFYNEQFF. The CDR3 nucleotides read TGTGCCAGCAGCTTAGAGACTAGAGTCGGCTTCTACAATGAGCAGTTCTTC.

This clonotype appeared many times. The V call is TRBV12-3 or TRBV12-4, the J call TRBJ1-6; tentative D call: TRBD1 (5 bases). This CDR3 region has 16 residues. Trimming removed 5 bases from V and 6 bases from J, with 17 bases in between. CDR3 protein: CASSPRGQQTNSPLHF. The CDR3, as DNA: TGTGCCAGCAGTCCTCGGGGCCAACAAACTAATTCACCCCTCCACTTT.

The V gene is TRBV6-5, the J gene TRBJ1-5; D remains unclear. The V end lost 6 bases, the J end lost 0 bases, and 9 bases lay between the germline ends. This CDR3 spans 14 amino acids. CDR1 and CDR2 (germline): MNHEY, SVGAGI. The CDR3 region has the DNA TGTGCCAGCAGCCTATTTTATAGCAATCAGCCCCAGCATTTT. Protein sequence: CASSLFYSNQPQHF.

The CDR3 reads CSVGAGDGYTF. The CDR3 region has the DNA TGCAGCGTTGGGGCGGGAGATGGCTACACCTTC. This chain uses TRBV29-1 with TRBJ1-2; D gene uncertain. The CDR3 contains 11 residues. Germline V gives CDR1 SQVTM, CDR2 ANQGSEA. Trimming stripped 4 bases from V and 6 bases from J, with 9 bases between.

This chain connects TRBV29-1 to TRBJ1-3; D is unclear. CDR1 and CDR2 from the germline V gene are SQVTM and ANQGSEA. The CDR3 covers 12 residues. Deletions cut 8 bases from V and 3 bases from J, with 11 bases between. This chain's CDR3 is CSLWRSGNTIYF. The CDR3 nucleotides are TGCAGCTTATGGAGGAGTGGAAACACCATATATTTT. The full variable domain, in which reference TRBV29-1 and TRBJ1-3 provide the parts outside the CDR3, is SAVISQKPSRDICQRGTSLTIQCQVDSQVTMMFWYRQQPGQSLTLIATANQGSEATYESGFVIDKFPISRPNLTFSTLTVSNMSPEDSSIYLCSLWRSGNTIYFGEGSWLTVV.

As for this clonotype: Because the CDR3 is missing its conserved closing phenylalanine or tryptophan, this is likely a read error. V and J are TRBV28 and TRBJ2-7; 7 nucleotides align to TRBD2. Germline CDR1 MDHEN, CDR2 SYDVKM. The CDR3 is made up of 16 amino acids. V shed 6 bases, J shed 2 bases, and the junction held 13 bases outside the gene matches. CDR3 sequence: CASSKTGGSSPYEQYL. Here the CDR3 DNA reads TGTGCCAGCAGCAAAACGGGGGGATCGAGCCCCTACGAGCAGTACCTC.

In its sample, this clonotype was seen many times. J is TRBJ1-4 and V is TRBV7-9; D not certain. Germline V gives CDR1 SEHNR, CDR2 FQNEAQ (reference sequence). With 5 bases removed from V and 8 bases from J, the gap between germline ends came to 15 bases. The CDR3 runs to 14 residues. CDR3 amino acids: CASSPTPLAEKLFF. In DNA form, the CDR3 reads TGTGCCAGCAGCCCCACCCCTTTGGCAGAAAAACTGTTTTTT.